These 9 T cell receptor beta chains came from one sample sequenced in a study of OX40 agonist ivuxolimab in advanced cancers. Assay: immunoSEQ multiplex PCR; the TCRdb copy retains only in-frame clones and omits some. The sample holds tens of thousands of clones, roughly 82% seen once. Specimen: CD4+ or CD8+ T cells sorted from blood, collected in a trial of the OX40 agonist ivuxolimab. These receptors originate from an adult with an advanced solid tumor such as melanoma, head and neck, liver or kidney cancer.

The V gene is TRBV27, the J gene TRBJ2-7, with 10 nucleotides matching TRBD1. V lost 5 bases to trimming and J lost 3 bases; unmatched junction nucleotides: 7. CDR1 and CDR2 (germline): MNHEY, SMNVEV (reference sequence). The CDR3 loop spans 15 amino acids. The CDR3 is CASSPRDRGYYEQYF. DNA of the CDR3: TGTGCCAGCAGTCCGCGGGACAGGGGTTACTACGAGCAGTACTTC.

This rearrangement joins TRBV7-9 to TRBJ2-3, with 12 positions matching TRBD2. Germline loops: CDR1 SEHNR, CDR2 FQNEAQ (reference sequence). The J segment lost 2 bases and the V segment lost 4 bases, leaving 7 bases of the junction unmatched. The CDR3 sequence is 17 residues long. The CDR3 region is CASSSGTSGSNTDTQYF. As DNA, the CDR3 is TGTGCCAGCAGCTCAGGGACTAGCGGGTCGAACACAGATACGCAGTATTTT. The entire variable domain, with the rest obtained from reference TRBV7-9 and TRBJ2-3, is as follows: DTGVSQNPRHKITKRGQNVTFRCDPISEHNRLYWYRQTLGQGPEFLTYFQNEAQLEKSRLLSDRFSAERPKGSFSTLEIQRTEQGDSAMYLCASSSGTSGSNTDTQYFGPGTRLTVL.

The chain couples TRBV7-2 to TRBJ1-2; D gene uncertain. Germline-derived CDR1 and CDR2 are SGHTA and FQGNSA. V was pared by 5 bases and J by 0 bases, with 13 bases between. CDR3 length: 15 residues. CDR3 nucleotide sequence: TGTGCCAGCAGCCGCGGCGACACAGCTAACTATGGCTACACCTTC. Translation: CASSRGDTANYGYTF.

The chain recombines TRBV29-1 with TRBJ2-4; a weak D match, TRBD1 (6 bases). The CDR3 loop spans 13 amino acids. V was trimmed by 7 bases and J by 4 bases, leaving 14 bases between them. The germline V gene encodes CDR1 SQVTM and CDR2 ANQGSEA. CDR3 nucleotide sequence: TGCAGCGCCAGAGGTGGACAGAAAAACATTCAGTACTTC. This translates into CSARGGQKNIQYF.

The CDR3 DNA follows: TGTGCCTGGAGGGGGCACCATGAGCAGTTCTTC. It specifies CAWRGHHEQFF. The chain has TRBV30 and TRBJ2-1, with TRBD1 as a possible D gene (5 bases). From germline, CDR1 is GTSNPN and CDR2 SVGIG (reference sequence). The CDR3 runs 11 residues. V lost 3 bases and J lost 8, with 8 bases in between.

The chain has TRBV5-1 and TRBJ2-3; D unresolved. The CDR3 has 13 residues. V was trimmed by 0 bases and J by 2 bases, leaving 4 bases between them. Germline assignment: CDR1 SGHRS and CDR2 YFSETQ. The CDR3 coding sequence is TGCGCCAGCAGCTTGGACCTCACAGATACGCAGTATTTT. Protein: CASSLDLTDTQYF.

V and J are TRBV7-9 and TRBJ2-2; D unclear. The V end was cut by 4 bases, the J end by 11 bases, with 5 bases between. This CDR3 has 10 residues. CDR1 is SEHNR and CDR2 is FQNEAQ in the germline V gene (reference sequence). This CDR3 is CASSYPELFF. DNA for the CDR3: TGTGCCAGCAGCTACCCTGAGCTGTTTTTT.

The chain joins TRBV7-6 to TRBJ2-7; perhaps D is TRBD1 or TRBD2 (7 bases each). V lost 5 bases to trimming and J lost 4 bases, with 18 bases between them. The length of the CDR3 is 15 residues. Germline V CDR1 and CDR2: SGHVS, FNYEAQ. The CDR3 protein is CASSPGGGLSYEQYF. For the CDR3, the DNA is TGTGCCAGCAGCCCAGGGGGGGGACTTTCTTACGAGCAGTACTTC.

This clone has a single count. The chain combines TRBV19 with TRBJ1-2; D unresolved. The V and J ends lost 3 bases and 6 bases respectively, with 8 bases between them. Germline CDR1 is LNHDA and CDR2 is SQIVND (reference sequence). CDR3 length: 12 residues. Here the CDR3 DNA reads TGTGCCAGTAGTATCCCCGGCGATGGCTACACCTTC. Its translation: CASSIPGDGYTF. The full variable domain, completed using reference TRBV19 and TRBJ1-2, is DGGITQSPKYLFRKEGQNVTLSCEQNLNHDAMYWYRQDPGQGLRLIYYSQIVNDFQKGDIAEGYSVSREKKESFPLTVTSAQKNPTAFYLCASSIPGDGYTFGSGTRLTVV.